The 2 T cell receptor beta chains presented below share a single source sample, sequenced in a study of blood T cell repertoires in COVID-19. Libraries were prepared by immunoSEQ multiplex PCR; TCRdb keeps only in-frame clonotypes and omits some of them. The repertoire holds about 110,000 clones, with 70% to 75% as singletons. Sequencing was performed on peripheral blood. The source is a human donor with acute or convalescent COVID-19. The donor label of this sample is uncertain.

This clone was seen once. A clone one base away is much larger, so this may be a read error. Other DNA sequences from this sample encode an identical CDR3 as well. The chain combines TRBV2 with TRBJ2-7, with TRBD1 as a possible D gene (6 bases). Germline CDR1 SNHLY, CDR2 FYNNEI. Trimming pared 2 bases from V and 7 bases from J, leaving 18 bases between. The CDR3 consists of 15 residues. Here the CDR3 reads CASSEYTGTSGEQYV. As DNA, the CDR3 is TGTGCCAGCAGTGAATATACAGGGACCTCGGGTGAGCAGTACGTC.

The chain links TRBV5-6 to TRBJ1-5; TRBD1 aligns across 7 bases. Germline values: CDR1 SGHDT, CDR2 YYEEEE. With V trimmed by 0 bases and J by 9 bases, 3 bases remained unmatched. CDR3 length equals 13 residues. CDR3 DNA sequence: TGTGCCAGCAGCTTGGCAGGGGGGTTGCCCCAGCATTTT. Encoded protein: CASSLAGGLPQHF.